The 21 T cell receptor beta chains listed next were all sequenced from one sample in a study of beta chain features in type 1 diabetes. Since all of the isolated RNA was reverse transcribed, expressed TCRB transcripts were what got sequenced. Clones were read by immunoSEQ multiplex PCR, and TCRdb kept only the in-frame ones, dropping some. The data show roughly 350,000 clones, approximately 11% seen once. Specimen: naive CD4+ T cells from blood. These receptors all come from a woman aged 25-40 years in good health.

V gene TRBV5-1 combines with J gene TRBJ2-7; 9 bases match TRBD1. The CDR3 extends over 14 amino acids. The germline gives CDR1 SGHRS, CDR2 YFSETQ. With 6 bases clipped from V and 4 bases from J, the junction kept 8 bases outside the gene matches. The CDR3 is CASKLWTGEYEQYF. Written as DNA, the CDR3 is TGCGCCAGCAAGTTGTGGACAGGGGAGTACGAGCAGTACTTC.

This clone has only a few counts. CDR3 sequence (DNA): TGTGCCTGGAGTGTGCGTGGGGGGACTGGACTGTTTTTT. Residues: CAWSVRGGTGLFF. J is TRBJ1-4 and V is TRBV30; perhaps TRBD1 as D (5 bases). CDR3 size: 13 residues. Germline CDR1 and CDR2: GTSNPN and SVGIG (reference sequence). V shed 0 bases and J shed 13 bases, with 15 bases lying between them.

This chain links TRBV2 with TRBJ2-6; TRBD1 aligns across 7 bases. V lost 8 bases, J lost 1 base, and 11 bases stayed unmatched. The germline V gene encodes CDR1 SNHLY and CDR2 FYNNEI. This CDR3 region has 17 residues. The CDR3 DNA reads as TGTGCCAGCTCTCTCACAGGGGCAGCGTCTGGGGCCAACGTCCTGACTTTC. This codes for CASSLTGAASGANVLTF.

Only a few counts were recorded for this clone. CDR3 bases: TGTGCCAGCAGCCCTGGACTAGCGGGAGCAAATGAGCAGTTCTTC. Translation: CASSPGLAGANEQFF. This rearrangement joins TRBV7-3 to TRBJ2-1; 13 positions match TRBD2. CDR1 is SGHTA and CDR2 is FQGTGA in the germline V gene. V shed 5 bases, J shed 7 bases, and the junction held 5 bases outside the gene matches. The length of the CDR3 is 15 residues. The full variable domain, in which reference TRBV7-3 and TRBJ2-1 provide the parts outside the CDR3, is GAGVSQTPSNKVTEKGKYVELRCDPISGHTALYWYRQSLGQGPEFLIYFQGTGAADDSGLPNDRFFAVRPEGSVSTLKIQRTERGDSAVYLCASSPGLAGANEQFFGPGTRLTVL.

The V and J genes are TRBV7-2 and TRBJ2-1, with a possible D match to TRBD2 (6 bases). Trimming left V 1 base short and J 8 bases short, with 12 bases between. The CDR3 consists of 14 residues. Germline values: CDR1 SGHTA, CDR2 FQGNSA. In DNA, the CDR3 is TGTGCCAGCAGCTTAGGCGGGATTAGCCATGAGCAGTTCTTC. This sequence encodes CASSLGGISHEQFF. The whole variable domain, remainder taken from reference TRBV7-2 and TRBJ2-1, is GAGVSQSPSNKVTEKGKDVELRCDPISGHTALYWYRQSLGQGLEFLIYFQGNSAPDKSGLPSDRFSAERTGGSVSTLTIQRTQQEDSAVYLCASSLGGISHEQFFGPGTRLTVL.

This clone was picked up a small number of times. This chain joins TRBV19 and TRBJ2-7; 7 bases align to TRBD1. This CDR3 has 12 amino acids. CDR1 LNHDA and CDR2 SQIVND come from the germline V gene (reference sequence). J lost 3 bases, V lost 6 bases, and 2 bases had no gene match. The CDR3 spells CASRGTDYEQYF. The CDR3 nucleotides read TGTGCCAGTAGGGGGACAGACTACGAGCAGTACTTC.

The chain joins TRBV6-6 to TRBJ2-7; weak D call: TRBD2 (6 bases). There are 14 residues in the CDR3. Germline lookup yields CDR1 MNHNY and CDR2 SVGAGI (reference sequence). Trimming shortened V by 6 bases and J by 3 bases, and 15 bases separated the two germline ends. The DNA of the CDR3 is TGTGCCAGCAGCCCTGCGCGGGGCATCTACGAGCAGTACTTC. The encoded protein is CASSPARGIYEQYF.

The chain carries TRBV19 and TRBJ2-1; 12 bases are shared with TRBD1. CDR3 length equals 14 residues. Unmatched junction bases numbered 8, after V lost 11 bases and J lost 6 bases. From germline, CDR1 is LNHDA and CDR2 SQIVND (reference sequence). The CDR3 nucleotides read TGTGCCTGCCAGGGACAGGGGGCCGGCAATGAGCAGTTCTTC. This sequence encodes CACQGQGAGNEQFF.

This chain connects TRBV5-1 to TRBJ2-2; a weak D match, TRBD1 (5 bases). The V gene's germline CDR1 is SGHRS and CDR2 YFSETQ. Trimming removed 0 bases from V and 3 bases from J, with 9 bases in between. CDR3 length: 15 residues. The CDR3 is CASSLAQAYTGELFF. CDR3 sequence (DNA): TGCGCCAGCAGCTTGGCACAGGCGTACACCGGGGAGCTGTTTTTT.

CDR3 nucleotide sequence: TGTGCCAGTAGTTCGGGACAGGGCCTTCACAATGAGCAGTTCTTC. Protein: CASSSGQGLHNEQFF. The rearrangement uses TRBV19 and TRBJ2-1, with 9 bases lining up with TRBD1. Germline assignment: CDR1 LNHDA and CDR2 SQIVND (reference sequence). This CDR3 is built from 15 residues. The junction had 7 bases not matched to a gene; V was cut back by 5 bases and J by 5 bases.

This clone was picked up a small number of times. V and J are TRBV9 and TRBJ1-2; TRBD1 aligns across 10 bases. The trim removed 0 bases at V and 4 bases at J, leaving 0 bases unmatched. The V gene's germline CDR1 is SGDLS and CDR2 YYNGEE. The CDR3 totals 14 residues. The CDR3 DNA reads TGTGCCAGCAGCGTAGGGACAGGGGGCTATGGCTACACCTTC. Amino acid sequence: CASSVGTGGYGYTF.

The chain links TRBV5-4 to TRBJ2-1; D might be TRBD2 (6 bases). Trimming removed 0 bases at V and 3 bases at J, with 10 bases between. Germline V gives CDR1 SGHNT, CDR2 YYREEE (reference sequence). The CDR3 runs 15 residues. The CDR3, as DNA: TGTGCCAGCAGCTTGGAGAGGGGAGGCTACAATGAGCAGTTCTTC. It translates to CASSLERGGYNEQFF. The entire variable domain, with the rest obtained from reference TRBV5-4 and TRBJ2-1, is as follows: ETGVTQSPTHLIKTRGQQVTLRCSSQSGHNTVSWYQQALGQGPQFIFQYYREEENGRGNFPPRFSGLQFPNYSSELNVNALELDDSALYLCASSLERGGYNEQFFGPGTRLTVL.

This clone was observed a handful of times. The chain links TRBV13 to TRBJ2-1; weak D call: TRBD1 (5 bases). Trimming pared 7 bases from V and 0 bases from J, leaving 10 bases between. This CDR3 region has 14 residues. Per the germline V gene, CDR1 is PRHDT and CDR2 is FYEKMQ (reference sequence). In DNA form, the CDR3 reads TGTGCCAGCACCCTGACAGACTCCTACAATGAGCAGTTCTTC. This encodes CASTLTDSYNEQFF.

This clone was found a few times. The gene calls are TRBV4-3 and TRBJ2-6; a weak D match, TRBD2 (6 bases). Trimming cost V 0 bases and J 0 bases, with 9 bases left between them. The V gene's germline CDR1 is LGHNA and CDR2 YSLEER. The CDR3 sequence is 17 residues long. The chain's CDR3 is CASSQDPGLSGANVLTF. CDR3 DNA sequence: TGCGCCAGCAGCCAAGATCCGGGACTCTCTGGGGCCAACGTCCTGACTTTC.

The genes are TRBV7-2 and TRBJ2-1; 9 nucleotides line up with TRBD2. There are 15 residues in the CDR3. Trimming removed 3 bases from V and 8 bases from J; junction bases left unmatched: 8. Germline lookup yields CDR1 SGHTA and CDR2 FQGNSA. CDR3 in amino acids: CASSFGLAWGDEQFF. The CDR3, as DNA: TGTGCCAGCAGCTTCGGACTAGCGTGGGGGGATGAGCAGTTCTTC.

The V and J genes are TRBV10-2 and TRBJ2-5, with D possibly TRBD1 on 6 matching bases. Per germline, CDR1 WSHSY and CDR2 SAAADI. The CDR3 sequence is 13 residues long. The V and J ends lost 0 bases and 9 bases respectively, with 11 bases between them. The CDR3, as DNA: TGCGCCAGCAGTGAGTCAGTACAGGGTTCCCAGTACTTC. Residues: CASSESVQGSQYF.

This clone came up a few times. The chain links TRBV18 to TRBJ1-1; TRBD1 is a possible D gene (5 bases). Germline V gene lookup returns CDR1 KGHSH and CDR2 LQKENI. There are 13 residues in the CDR3. The V end was cut by 3 bases, the J end by 4 bases, with 9 bases between. As DNA, the CDR3 is TGTGCCAGCTCACCGAAGGGGTTCACTGAAGCTTTCTTT. Translated, it gives CASSPKGFTEAFF.

This clone was counted a few times. This rearrangement joins TRBV25-1 to TRBJ2-7; 13 bases line up with TRBD2. Losses at the gene ends were 3 bases for V and 6 bases for J; bases not matched to a gene: 5. The CDR3 extends over 15 amino acids. CDR1 is MGHDK, CDR2 SYGVNS, per germline. Here the CDR3 DNA reads TGTGCCAGCAGTGACCAGGGACTAGCGGGACCCGAGCAGTACTTC. Translation gives CASSDQGLAGPEQYF.

This clone was recorded at least ten times. V usage is TRBV4-3 and J usage is TRBJ1-4, with D possibly matching TRBD1 (5 bases). V lost 1 base, J lost 13 bases, and 16 bases lay in between. The CDR3 extends over 14 amino acids. The germline V gene encodes CDR1 LGHNA and CDR2 YSLEER. DNA for the CDR3: TGCGCCAGCAGCCAAGCGTTGGCAGGACATGTACTGTTTTTT. Amino acids: CASSQALAGHVLFF.

This clone has at least ten counts. The genes are TRBV30 and TRBJ2-7; D uncertain. Germline V gives CDR1 GTSNPN, CDR2 SVGIG (reference sequence). V was pared by 1 base and J by 3 bases, with 7 bases between. This CDR3 contains 12 residues. CDR3 in DNA: TGTGCCTGGAGTGGGGCGAACTACGAGCAGTACTTC. Translated: CAWSGANYEQYF.

The chain carries TRBV9 and TRBJ2-7; 12 positions match TRBD2. Trimming cost V 0 bases and J 2 bases; bases outside gene matches: 3. This CDR3 region has 16 residues. CDR1 is SGDLS and CDR2 is YYNGEE in the germline V gene. This CDR3 is CASSVGTSGTPYEQYF. CDR3 DNA sequence: TGTGCCAGCAGCGTAGGGACTAGCGGGACGCCCTACGAGCAGTACTTC.